These 20 T cell receptor beta chains originate from one sample sequenced in a study of blood T cell repertoires in COVID-19. The data were produced by immunoSEQ multiplex PCR, yet TCRdb's version contains in-frame clones alone and is incomplete. This sample has fewer than 350,000 clones, with more than 85% found just once. Sequencing used peripheral blood. Source of these receptors: a man in his forties or fifties with acute or convalescent COVID-19.

The chain recombines TRBV28 with TRBJ1-1; no firm D call. The CDR3 loop spans 14 amino acids. Trimming stripped 7 bases from V and 0 bases from J, with 12 bases between. Germline loops: CDR1 MDHEN, CDR2 SYDVKM. In nucleotides, the CDR3 is TGTGCCAGCACCGGGGTACAGTTGAACACTGAAGCTTTCTTT. Its protein product is CASTGVQLNTEAFF.

This clone is a singleton in its sample. This chain connects TRBV5-4 to TRBJ1-1, with D possibly matching TRBD1 (6 bases). There are 14 residues in the CDR3. The V and J ends lost 4 bases and 4 bases respectively, with 14 bases between them. Germline CDR1 SGHNT, CDR2 YYREEE (reference sequence). CDR3 sequence reads: CASSASPQGTEAFF. In nucleotides, the CDR3 is TGTGCCAGCAGCGCTAGTCCACAGGGCACTGAAGCTTTCTTT.

This chain uses TRBV6-1 with TRBJ2-1, with TRBD1 matching over 8 bases. The CDR3 has 14 amino acids. After removal of 1 base from V and 7 bases from J, the junction contained 3 bases not matched to a gene. CDR1 MNHNS and CDR2 SASEGT come from the germline V gene. This CDR3 reads CASSEGQGRNEQFF. The CDR3 DNA reads as TGTGCCAGCAGTGAAGGACAGGGGAGGAATGAGCAGTTCTTC.

The V call is TRBV4-2, the J call TRBJ1-2; 9 positions match TRBD1. There are 17 residues in the CDR3. V gave up 1 base and J gave up 5 bases; unmatched junction bases: 11. The germline V gene encodes CDR1 LGHNA and CDR2 YNFKEQ. CDR3 sequence (DNA): TGTGCCAGCAGCCAAGCCCTGGGACAGGGTTCTCTATATGGCTACACCTTC. It encodes CASSQALGQGSLYGYTF.

The CDR3 spells CAWTRTDGGYYGYTF. The DNA for the CDR3 is TGTGCCTGGACGAGAACCGATGGGGGCTACTATGGCTACACCTTC. The rearrangement links TRBV30 to TRBJ1-2; the D gene is possibly TRBD1 (6 bases). V shed 4 bases and J shed 3 bases, with 18 bases lying between them. Germline V gene data show CDR1 as GTSNPN and CDR2 as SVGIG (reference sequence). The CDR3 covers 15 residues.

In DNA, the CDR3 is TGTGCCAGCAAGATGACAGGGCTCTCCTACGAGCAGTACTTC. This translates into CASKMTGLSYEQYF. The rearrangement links TRBV3-1 (or the pseudogene TRBV3-2) to TRBJ2-7; 7 bases match TRBD1. CDR1 is LGHDT and CDR2 is YNNKEL in the germline V gene (reference sequence). This CDR3 has 14 residues. The V segment lost 7 bases and the J segment 0 bases; nucleotides outside the gene matches: 6.

In regard to this clone: This CDR3 is also generated by other DNA sequences in the sample. The chain carries TRBV18 and TRBJ1-6; D remains unclear. Germline V lookup: CDR1 KGHSH, CDR2 LQKENI. V was pared by 6 bases and J by 8 bases, with 11 bases between. This CDR3 region has 13 residues. CDR3 in DNA: TGTGCCAGCTCTCCGGGTGGCGATTCACCCCTCCACTTT. This encodes CASSPGGDSPLHF.

The J gene is TRBJ1-1, the V gene TRBV15; D call uncertain. Trimming stripped 2 bases from V and 3 bases from J, with 10 bases between. The CDR3 length is 14 residues. Germline V gene data show CDR1 as LNHNV and CDR2 as YYDKDF (reference sequence). CDR3 nucleotide sequence: TGTGCCACCAGCAGACAGGATTGGGACACTGAAGCTTTCTTT. It encodes CATSRQDWDTEAFF.

The chain employs TRBV5-6 and TRBJ1-2, with D tentatively TRBD1 (6 bases). Trimming pared 0 bases from V and 8 bases from J, leaving 11 bases between. The germline V gene encodes CDR1 SGHDT and CDR2 YYEEEE. The CDR3 extends over 13 amino acids. The CDR3 DNA reads TGTGCCAGCAGCTTGGCCGGGGGGCTCGGCTACACCTTC. This gives the protein CASSLAGGLGYTF.

This clone was counted between two and nine times. The chain is built from TRBV19 and TRBJ2-7; D perhaps matches TRBD1 (5 bases). This CDR3 region has 15 residues. Trimming cost V 3 bases and J 1 base, with 13 bases left between them. Germline V gives CDR1 LNHDA, CDR2 SQIVND (reference sequence). The CDR3, as DNA: TGTGCCAGTAGTATGAGGTCTAGGGGATCCTACGAGCAGTACTTC. Its protein product is CASSMRSRGSYEQYF.

The chain employs TRBV14 and TRBJ1-4; D may be TRBD1 (6 bases). CDR3 size: 11 residues. V lost 4 bases and J 11 bases, leaving 8 bases between the germline ends. CDR1 SGHDN and CDR2 FVKESK come from the germline V gene. DNA for the CDR3: TGTGCCAGCAGCCTTGGACAGAAACTGTTTTTT. Translation gives CASSLGQKLFF.

The rearrangement links TRBV6-5 to TRBJ1-1; D gene uncertain. Germline CDR1 and CDR2: MNHEY and SVGAGI. Deletions cut 5 bases from V and 9 bases from J, with 13 bases between. This CDR3 comprises 12 residues. The chain's CDR3 is CASSRAGLQAFF. In nucleotides, the CDR3 is TGTGCCAGCAGTCGAGCCGGGTTACAAGCTTTCTTT.

The chain recombines TRBV12-5 with TRBJ1-3, with a weak D call TRBD1 (5 bases). Germline CDR1 and CDR2: LGHNT and FRNRAP. V was shortened by 6 bases and J by 6 bases, with 9 bases between the two germline ends. The CDR3 consists of 12 residues. The CDR3 nucleotides read TGTGCTAGTGGCGTGACAGAAAACACCATATATTTT. Its translation is CASGVTENTIYF.

The V call is TRBV18, the J call TRBJ1-6; D is uncertain. Germline CDR1 reads KGHSH; CDR2 reads LQKENI. Trimming removed 2 bases from V and 7 bases from J, with 6 bases in between. There are 13 residues in the CDR3. The DNA for the CDR3 is TGTGCCAGCTCACCAGGGGAGAATTCACCCCTCCACTTT. Encoded protein: CASSPGENSPLHF.

The chain employs TRBV15 and TRBJ2-7; 10 bases are shared with TRBD1. The CDR3 runs to 15 residues. The germline V gene has CDR1 LNHNV and CDR2 YYDKDF (reference sequence). Trimming cost V 5 bases and J 4 bases; bases outside gene matches: 8. The CDR3 reads CATSSQDRGVYEQYF. CDR3 bases: TGTGCCACCAGCTCCCAGGACAGGGGGGTTTACGAGCAGTACTTC.

The rearrangement joins TRBV27 to TRBJ2-2; D unresolved. CDR3 length: 15 amino acids. Germline V gives CDR1 MNHEY, CDR2 SMNVEV (reference sequence). Trimming left V 7 bases short and J 5 bases short, with 17 bases between. The CDR3 sequence: CASTTFEEWTGELFF. CDR3 sequence (DNA): TGTGCCAGCACTACTTTCGAGGAGTGGACCGGGGAGCTGTTTTTT.

Of note for this clone: Other DNA variants within this sample encode the same CDR3. V usage is TRBV9 and J usage is TRBJ1-3; no reliable D call. Between the trimmed V and J ends, which lost 2 bases and 0 bases, there was a span of 3 bases. In germline, CDR1 is SGDLS, CDR2 YYNGEE. This CDR3 has 13 amino acids. CDR3: CASSVLSGNTIYF. The CDR3 coding sequence is TGTGCCAGCAGCGTCCTCTCTGGAAACACCATATATTTT.

This chain connects TRBV15 to TRBJ1-2, with D possibly TRBD1 on 6 matching bases. The CDR3 has 13 residues. Germline-derived CDR1 and CDR2 are LNHNV and YYDKDF (reference sequence). V was pared by 1 base and J by 8 bases, with 11 bases between. The CDR3 sequence: CATSRAPGDGYTF. The DNA for the CDR3 is TGTGCCACCAGCAGAGCCCCAGGGGACGGCTACACCTTC.

This clone was detected once. J is TRBJ2-1 and V is TRBV9; D gene ambiguous. V was cut by 4 bases and J by 9 bases, with 20 bases left in between. Germline CDR1 and CDR2: SGDLS and YYNGEE. CDR3 size: 15 residues. This CDR3 is CASSPQVPGMGEQFF. DNA of the CDR3: TGTGCCAGCAGCCCCCAGGTCCCAGGCATGGGTGAGCAGTTCTTC. The variable domain in full, completed from reference TRBV9 and TRBJ2-1, reads DSGVTQTPKHLITATGQRVTLRCSPRSGDLSVYWYQQSLDQGLQFLIQYYNGEERAKGNILERFSAQQFPDLHSELNLSSLELGDSALYFCASSPQVPGMGEQFFGPGTRLTVL.

This chain uses TRBV10-2 with TRBJ1-2; no clear D. Trimming removed 1 base from V and 2 bases from J, with 5 bases in between. The CDR3 is 13 residues long. CDR1 WSHSY and CDR2 SAAADI come from the germline V gene. CDR3 coding DNA: TGCGCCAGCAGTGAGTACCGGAACTATGGCTACACCTTC. This gives the protein CASSEYRNYGYTF.